This T cell receptor (beta chain) stems from a study of T cell changes during pregnancy in multiple sclerosis (dated by TCRdb to 2018 to 2020). Study-level background: In women with multiple sclerosis, the researchers looked at how the T cell repertoire shifted as pregnancy progressed.

The table lists this clone with a count of one. The antigen this receptor binds is unknown. No base-level quality is on record; no much larger clone is a single base apart. V was cut back by 3 bases and J by 2 bases, leaving a gap of 6 bases between them. Based on the germline V gene, the CDR1 and CDR2 sequences are MGHDK and SYGVNS. The CDR3, from cysteine to phenylalanine, totals 13 residues. Left in the record is the CDR3 DNA by itself, 39 bases read in frame from the first base. Libraries were prepared through the immunoSEQ multiplex PCR assay. TCRdb's version of the immuneACCESS table is confined to in-frame rearrangements and falls short of the full clone set. An unresolved V gene accounts for under half of the shortfall where checked; the remainder is of unknown origin. For this sample the table gives about 66,000 clones, of which just over 90% were detected only once. Together, the top ten hold approximately 1.5% of the sample.

Rearrangement joined TRBV25-1 to TRBJ2-3; the best D guess is TRBD1, with 6 bases matching. Specimen: peripheral blood, collected in the third trimester of pregnancy. This clonotype originated in a female donor with multiple sclerosis, enrolled in a pregnancy study. The CDR3 is CASSEGATDTQYF. The DNA sequence is as follows: TGTGCCAGCAGTGAGGGGGCCACAGATACGCAGTATTTT. The full variable domain, completed from the reference TRBV25-1 and TRBJ2-3 proteins outside the CDR3, reads EADIYQTPRYLVIGTGKKITLECSQTMGHDKMYWYQQDPGMELHLIHYSYGVNSTEKGDLSSESTVSRIRTEHFPLTLESARPSHTSQYLCASSEGATDTQYFGPGTRLTVL.